This T cell receptor (beta chain) was captured in a study of vaccination and CD4 T cells after COVID-19. Scientists ran DNA taken from cultured CD4+ T cells through the Oncomine TCR Beta short-read assay for sequencing. Via MiXCR, TCRdb re-called the PCR reads, giving one row per CDR3 protein. The repertoire holds 9,500 to 10,000 distinct CDR3 sequences, with 30% to 40% as singletons. As to treatment: approximately 11-day PBMC culture with coronavirus spike peptide pools or control peptides (ViraFEST assay). Pre-COVID-19 pandemic sampling (2011-2018) yielded the unexposed donor's CD4+ T cells. Concerning this clonotype itself: What it recognizes is unknown.

The ends were cut back, 3 bases at V and 9 bases at J, with 8 bases in the middle. The CDR3 spans 11 residues. This sequence originates from a human donor in good health. The chain employs TRBV12-3 or TRBV12-4 and TRBJ2-5; D possibly uses TRBD1 or TRBD2 (6 bases each). The sequenced sample was CD4+ T cells from blood, cultured in vitro. CDR3 nucleotide sequence: TGTGCCAGCAGTTTGAGGGGGGCCCAGTACTTC. Encoded protein: CASSLRGAQYF.